This T cell receptor (beta chain) was captured in a study of graft-versus-host responses after intestinal transplantation. Study in general: Anti-thymocyte globulin induction preceded three to four years of tacrolimus and steroid maintenance in all recipients.

Libraries were prepared by immunoSEQ multiplex PCR; TCRdb keeps only in-frame clonotypes and omits some of them. The sample shows 50,000 or so clones, about 90% of them seen only once. The CDR3 is made up of 16 amino acids. A remark on this clone: Its antigen is as yet unknown. One junction end disagrees with the germline gene, perhaps due to a read error.

Whole-study findings and limits: Circulating GvH clones peaking coincided with falling HvG clones soon after transplant.

The J gene is TRBJ2-2, the V gene TRBV23-1, with 10 positions matching TRBD1. TRBV23-1 is treated as an ORF (open reading frame) with a function not yet certain. This sequence was found in a human donor who was the organ donor for an intestinal transplant. Sequenced material: unstimulated CD4+ T cells sorted from spleen or lymph node cells, taken before transplant. CDR3 loop: CASSRDRGPKHRGAVF. Here the CDR3 DNA reads TGCGCCAGCAGTCGGGACAGGGGCCCTAAACACCGGGGAGCTGTTTTT.